This T cell receptor beta chain appears in the sequencing data of a study of T cell responses to AZD1222 COVID-19 vaccine. In the study overall: Second-dose groups at about 4 or about 12 weeks were pooled. Overall study findings and caveats: Targets within unmutated variant regions were reportedly found for nearly half of spike-specific TCRs. Donors in the cohort were predominantly white British and more often female, and clonal diversity was possibly underestimated. Rises in breadth and depth of Spike-specific TCRs came after two AZD1222 doses.

As for this clone: Its antigen remains unknown.

TCRdb's table, derived via immunoSEQ multiplex PCR, lists solely in-frame clones and lacks some. The data show roughly 150,000 clones, approximately 90% seen once. Trimming pared 0 bases from V and 1 base from J, leaving 7 bases between. Germline V CDR1 and CDR2: PRHDT, FYEKMQ (reference sequence). The CDR3 has 15 residues. The TCR was taken from an adult in good health. The rearrangement links TRBV13 to TRBJ1-5, with no clear D. The sample in question was peripheral blood, obtained on day 0 of AZD1222 vaccination. DNA for the CDR3: TGTGCCAGCAGCTTAGGTGGACCGAGCAATCAGCCCCAGCATTTT. As protein: CASSLGGPSNQPQHF.